The rows below give T cell receptor beta chains drawn from one sample of a study of T cells in Graves' hyperthyroidism and ophthalmopathy. TCRdb re-analysed the multiplex PCR reads in MiXCR, keeping a single row per CDR3 protein. The sample has about 700,000 distinct CDR3 sequences; less than 15% are singletons. The specimen was blood. The receptors were gathered from a woman in her late teens or twenties with Graves' hyperthyroidism. Both conserved end residues are part of each CDR3. Fields, in order: V gene, clone size, D gene, J gene, CDR3 protein, CDR3 DNA. A D gene is named only where the DNA matches it firmly. Clone size is not always given. Where it is, it says once, few, many or a class for expanded clones.

>TRBV20-1|-|-|TRBJ2-1
CSARDLGRWRRPNEQFF
TGCAGTGCTAGAGATCTGGGGAGGTGGAGGAGGCCCAATGAGCAGTTCTTC
>TRBV12-3/TRBV12-4|many|-|TRBJ1-2
CASSLALGNYGYTF
TGTGCCAGCAGTTTAGCTCTGGGAAACTATGGCTACACCTTC
>TRBV27|few|-|TRBJ2-7
CASSPHRSSYEQYF
TGTGCCAGCAGCCCACATAGGTCCTCCTACGAGCAGTACTTC
>TRBV28|many|-|TRBJ2-1
CASSLSLGGTSSYNEQFF
TGTGCCAGCAGTTTAAGTTTAGGCGGGACAAGCTCCTACAATGAGCAGTTCTTC
>TRBV29-1|few|TRBD1|TRBJ2-7
CSVLGQGPTYEQYF
TGCAGCGTTCTAGGACAGGGGCCTACCTACGAGCAGTACTTC
>TRBV4-1|-|-|TRBJ1-2
CASSQDLSGRTWTSGYTF
TGCGCCAGCAGCCAAGATCTCAGCGGCAGGACCTGGACTTCGGGCTACACCTTC
>TRBV28|-|TRBD1|TRBJ2-7
CASRDRTFWEQYF
TGTGCCAGCCGGGACAGGACTTTTTGGGAGCAGTACTTC
>TRBV12-3/TRBV12-4|many|TRBD1|TRBJ2-3
CASSLGTGSNTQYF
TGTGCCAGCAGTCTCGGGACAGGGTCAAATACGCAGTATTTT
>TRBV11-2|many|-|TRBJ2-3
CASSLEGPLDTQYF
TGTGCCAGCAGCTTAGAGGGCCCGTTGGATACGCAGTATTTT
>TRBV20-1|many|-|TRBJ1-1
CSARDRPPGEAFF
TGCAGTGCTAGAGATCGTCCGCCCGGTGAAGCTTTCTTT
>TRBV27|-|-|TRBJ1-4
CASSFPVRQCHWKKLFF
TGTGCCAGCAGTTTCCCCGTACGACAGTGCCACTGGAAAAAACTGTTTTTT
>TRBV3-1|many|-|TRBJ2-1
CASSQGVPEQFF
TGTGCCAGCAGCCAAGGGGTCCCAGAGCAGTTCTTC
>TRBV2|few|-|TRBJ2-1
CASTPGFSNNEQFF
TGTGCCAGCACCCCAGGGTTCTCCAACAATGAGCAGTTCTTC
>TRBV12-3/TRBV12-4|many|TRBD1|TRBJ1-5
CATSPTGSNQPQHF
TGTGCCACCTCCCCGACAGGGAGCAATCAGCCCCAGCATTTT
>TRBV7-2|few|-|TRBJ2-3
CASSLQYF
TGTGCCAGCAGCTTACAGTATTTT
>TRBV28|few|-|TRBJ2-5
CASSLRLWEETQYF
TGTGCCAGCAGTTTGCGGCTGTGGGAAGAGACCCAGTACTTC
>TRBV6-1|many|-|TRBJ2-2
CASSPWANTGELFF
TGTGCCAGCAGCCCGTGGGCGAACACCGGGGAGCTGTTTTTT
>TRBV14|many|-|TRBJ1-4
CASSQGAVEKLFF
TGTGCCAGCAGCCAGGGGGCTGTAGAAAAACTGTTTTTT
>TRBV7-9|-|TRBD1|TRBJ2-5
CASSFAGTGGSETQYF
TGTGCCAGCAGCTTTGCCGGGACAGGGGGCAGCGAGACCCAGTACTTC
>TRBV5-6|-|TRBD2|TRBJ2-1
CASSLITGLAYNEQFF
TGTGCCAGCAGCTTGATTACGGGACTAGCATACAATGAGCAGTTCTTC
>TRBV28|many|-|TRBJ2-7
CASSQTAFHEQYF
TGTGCCAGCAGCCAGACCGCTTTCCACGAGCAGTACTTC
>TRBV2|few|-|TRBJ1-5
CASSEWRDQPQHF
TGTGCCAGCAGTGAGTGGAGGGATCAGCCCCAGCATTTT